The 5 T cell receptor beta chains below all came from one sample that was sequenced in a study of T-cell reconstitution after alpha-beta-depleted transplantation in children. Unique molecular identifiers were incorporated when the TCRbeta library was constructed. A single record per CDR3 protein comes from TCRdb applying MiXCR to the PCR reads. This sample has 600,000 to 700,000 distinct CDR3 sequences; around a sixth occur once, and the top ten carry around 0.96%. Here the sequenced sample was PBMCs from the stem cell graft donor, taken from the stem cell graft. These receptors came from a human donor who donated a stem cell graft to a child with acute myeloid leukemia.

The gene calls are TRBV24-1 and TRBJ2-3, with no clear D. Germline CDR1 KGHDR, CDR2 SFDVKD. This CDR3 is 14 amino acids long. The V gene lost 1 base and the J gene lost 2 bases, with 6 bases spanning the gap. The chain's CDR3 is CATSDLDDTDTQYF. DNA of the CDR3: TGTGCCACCAGTGATTTAGACGACACAGATACGCAGTATTTT.

This clonotype has more than one count but fewer than ten. This chain uses TRBV5-1 with TRBJ2-2; 10 bases match TRBD2. Losses at the gene ends were 7 bases for V and 3 bases for J; bases not matched to a gene: 3. The CDR3 has 14 residues. Germline CDR1 and CDR2: SGHRS and YFSETQ. CDR3 sequence: CASRGLADTGELFF. The CDR3 DNA sequence: TGCGCCAGCCGCGGACTAGCGGACACCGGGGAGCTGTTTTTT.

V and J are TRBV7-8 and TRBJ2-3; 10 bases line up with TRBD1. The V gene's germline CDR1 is SGHVS and CDR2 FQNEAQ. Trimming at V came to 3 bases and at J to 7 bases, leaving 4 bases not matched to a gene. The CDR3 runs to 14 residues. The CDR3 region is CASSLGQGIYTQYF. The CDR3 coding sequence is TGTGCCAGCAGCTTGGGACAGGGGATTTATACGCAGTATTTT.

This chain connects TRBV12-3 or TRBV12-4 to TRBJ2-1; 9 positions match TRBD2. J was trimmed by 0 bases and V by 6 bases; bases with no gene match: 12. This CDR3 region has 18 residues. CDR3 protein: CASRGGLAGPSSYNEQFF. The CDR3 DNA reads TGTGCCAGCAGGGGGGGTCTAGCGGGGCCAAGCTCCTACAATGAGCAGTTCTTC.

This clonotype was recorded a few times. The gene calls are TRBV12-3 or TRBV12-4 and TRBJ1-1; a possible D gene is TRBD1 (6 bases). V lost 0 bases to trimming and J lost 11 bases, with 13 bases between them. The CDR3 has 13 residues. In nucleotides, the CDR3 is TGTGCCAGCAGTTTAGCAGGGACATTGGAGGCTTTCTTT. As protein: CASSLAGTLEAFF.